The T cell receptor beta chain described here comes from a study of shared clonotypes between healthy human individuals. J lost 1 base, V lost 4 bases, and 10 bases had no gene match. CDR1 SEHNR and CDR2 FQNEAQ come from the germline V gene (reference sequence). The CDR3 consists of 17 residues. Produced via immunoSEQ multiplex PCR; TCRdb's table is partial and in-frame only. Of over 400,000 clones listed, almost 80% are singletons. The clonotype originates from a woman between 40 and 50 years old in good health. Some clones in this sample may be carry-over from other donors' samples. The J gene is TRBJ2-3, the V gene TRBV7-9, with TRBD2 matching over 8 bases. Input material: PBMCs. CDR3 nucleotide sequence: TGTGCCAGCAGCTCGGGGGTGGGAGCGGGAGGCACAGATACGCAGTATTTT. Translation gives CASSSGVGAGGTDTQYF.